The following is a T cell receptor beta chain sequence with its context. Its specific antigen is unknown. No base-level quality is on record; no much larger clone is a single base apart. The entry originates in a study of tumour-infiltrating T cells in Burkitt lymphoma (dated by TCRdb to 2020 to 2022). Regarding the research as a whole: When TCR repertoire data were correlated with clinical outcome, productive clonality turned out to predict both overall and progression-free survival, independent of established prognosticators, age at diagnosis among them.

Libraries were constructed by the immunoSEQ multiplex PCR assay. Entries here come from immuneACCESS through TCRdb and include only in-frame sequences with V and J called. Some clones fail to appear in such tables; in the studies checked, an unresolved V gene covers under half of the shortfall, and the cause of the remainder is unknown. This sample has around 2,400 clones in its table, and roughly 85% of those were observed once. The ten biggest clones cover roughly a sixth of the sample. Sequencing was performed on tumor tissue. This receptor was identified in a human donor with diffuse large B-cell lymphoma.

The CDR3 sequence is CSVGKETYEQYF. Here is the DNA: TGCAGCGTTGGTAAAGAGACCTACGAGCAGTACTTC. The chain was built from TRBV29-1 and TRBJ2-7, with the D gene uncertain. Relative to germline, V is 4 bases shorter and J is 2 bases shorter, with 9 bases between their ends. The CDR3 spans 12 residues, from the cysteine through the phenylalanine. CDR3 DNA only is kept here, 36 bases in frame from base 1. The germline V gene encodes CDR1 SQVTM and CDR2 ANQGSEA.